Presented here are 19 T cell receptor beta chains from one specimen sequenced in a study of blood T cell repertoires in COVID-19. TCRdb keeps only in-frame clones here, not all; method: immunoSEQ multiplex PCR. This table holds a few hundred thousand clones, around 92% found once. Sequenced input: PBMCs or T cells enriched from blood (not recorded which). All receptors derive from a woman aged 50 to 60 who had been exposed to COVID-19.

The chain combines TRBV20-1 with TRBJ2-7; 10 bases match TRBD1. CDR3 length: 11 amino acids. Germline trimming cut 7 bases from V and 8 bases from J; bases unmatched to any gene: 5. Germline CDR1 DFQATT, CDR2 SNEGSKA (reference sequence). The CDR3 loop reads CSGATGGQQYF. The CDR3 DNA reads as TGCAGTGGTGCGACAGGGGGCCAGCAGTACTTC.

The chain is built from TRBV9 and TRBJ2-4, with D perhaps TRBD1 (8 bases). The V end was cut by 4 bases, the J end by 8 bases, with 16 bases between. The germline CDR1 and CDR2 sequences are SGDLS and YYNGEE. The length of the CDR3 is 14 residues. CDR3 coding DNA: TGTGCCAGCAGCCCACGGACAGGGAGGGACATTCAGTACTTC. It encodes CASSPRTGRDIQYF.

This rearrangement joins TRBV5-1 to TRBJ2-3, with TRBD2 as a possible D gene (6 bases). The CDR3 is 15 amino acids. CDR1 and CDR2 (germline): SGHRS, YFSETQ. V dropped 9 bases and J dropped 0 bases, with 17 bases sitting between them. The CDR3 DNA sequence: TGCGCCACCACGACCGGGGGTACTAGCACAGATACGCAGTATTTT. Its translation: CATTTGGTSTDTQYF.

The chain uses TRBV5-1 and TRBJ2-3, with D perhaps matching TRBD2 (6 bases). The V end was cut by 4 bases, the J end by 2 bases, with 14 bases between. Germline CDR1 and CDR2: SGHRS and YFSETQ. CDR3 length: 15 amino acids. The CDR3 reads CASSPGTGYTDTQYF. The CDR3, as DNA: TGCGCCAGCAGCCCCGGGACTGGATACACAGATACGCAGTATTTT. Drawing the rest from reference TRBV5-1 and TRBJ2-3, the complete variable domain is KAGVTQTPRYLIKTRGQQVTLSCSPISGHRSVSWYQQTPGQGLQFLFEYFSETQRNKGNFPGRFSGRQFSNSRSEMNVSTLELGDSALYLCASSPGTGYTDTQYFGPGTRLTVL.

The rearrangement links TRBV7-8 to TRBJ2-7; maybe TRBD1 (7 bases). Germline assignment: CDR1 SGHVS and CDR2 FQNEAQ. Trimming cost V 4 bases and J 0 bases, with 16 bases left between them. CDR3 size: 16 residues. CDR3: CASSSDPGGTSYEQYF. CDR3 nucleotide sequence: TGTGCCAGCAGCTCGGACCCAGGGGGGACCTCCTACGAGCAGTACTTC. Supplemented by reference TRBV7-8 and TRBJ2-7, the full variable domain reads GAGVSQSPRYKVAKRGQDVALRCDPISGHVSLFWYQQALGQGPEFLTYFQNEAQLDKSGLPSDRFFAERPEGSVSTLKIQRTQQEDSAVYLCASSSDPGGTSYEQYFGPGTRLTVT.

This rearrangement joins TRBV5-4 to TRBJ2-7, with 10 positions matching TRBD1. The junction had 8 bases not matched to a gene; V was cut back by 0 bases and J by 5 bases. Germline CDR1 SGHNT, CDR2 YYREEE (reference sequence). This CDR3 contains 16 residues. The CDR3 region has the DNA TGTGCCAGCAGCTTGGGAGGGACAGGGGTTTCCCACGAGCAGTACTTC. Translating it yields CASSLGGTGVSHEQYF.

The chain links TRBV5-1 to TRBJ2-2; 9 bases align to TRBD1. CDR1 is SGHRS, CDR2 YFSETQ, per germline. The trim removed 3 bases at V and 6 bases at J, leaving 3 bases unmatched. The CDR3 is 14 residues long. CDR3 sequence (DNA): TGCGCCAGCAGCTCTACAGGGGGCCCCGGGGAGCTGTTTTTT. It specifies CASSSTGGPGELFF.

This chain connects TRBV11-2 to TRBJ1-3; D might be TRBD1 (6 bases). CDR3 length equals 13 residues. Trimming shortened V by 4 bases and J by 4 bases, and 8 bases separated the two germline ends. In germline, CDR1 is SGHAT, CDR2 FQNNGV. The CDR3 loop is CASSSDRGNTIYF. CDR3 nucleotide sequence: TGTGCCAGCAGCTCAGACAGGGGAAACACCATATATTTT. Combining the CDR3 with reference TRBV11-2 and TRBJ1-3 gives the whole variable domain EAGVAQSPRYKIIEKRQSVAFWCNPISGHATLYWYQQILGQGPKLLIQFQNNGVVDDSQLPKDRFSAERLKGVDSTLKIQPAKLEDSAVYLCASSSDRGNTIYFGEGSWLTVV.

The chain employs TRBV5-1 and TRBJ2-7; 8 nucleotides match TRBD2. The V gene end was trimmed by 7 bases and the J gene end by 6 bases; junction bases not matched to a gene: 9. CDR1 and CDR2 from the germline V gene are SGHRS and YFSETQ. The CDR3 sequence is 13 residues long. This CDR3 reads CASSQGGGREQYF. The DNA of the CDR3 is TGCGCCAGCTCTCAGGGCGGGGGGCGCGAGCAGTACTTC.

The chain is built from TRBV9 and TRBJ2-5; possibly TRBD1 for D (5 bases). Trimming took 1 base from V and 5 from J, leaving 9 bases between them. CDR3 length: 13 amino acids. The germline CDR1 and CDR2 sequences are SGDLS and YYNGEE. The CDR3 nucleotides are TGTGCCAGCAGCGTAAGGGGTTCGGAGACCCAGTACTTC. It is translated as CASSVRGSETQYF.

This clone showed up just once. V gene TRBV7-2 combines with J gene TRBJ2-5; tentative D call: TRBD2 (6 bases). V was trimmed by 3 bases and J by 2 bases, leaving 13 bases between them. Germline CDR1 SGHTA, CDR2 FQGNSA. The CDR3 is made up of 15 amino acids. CDR3 sequence: CASSLSSGEQETQYF. DNA for the CDR3: TGTGCCAGCAGCTTGTCGTCGGGGGAACAAGAGACCCAGTACTTC.

V gene TRBV7-2 combines with J gene TRBJ2-3; 8 nucleotides align to TRBD2. CDR3 length: 15 residues. Germline CDR1 reads SGHTA; CDR2 reads FQGNSA. Unmatched junction bases numbered 7, after V lost 8 bases and J lost 0 bases. CDR3 bases: TGTGCCAGCGGCGGGGGCGGGGGGAGCACAGATACGCAGTATTTT. It yields the protein CASGGGGGSTDTQYF.

CDR3: CASSSVGQSYEQYF. For the CDR3, the DNA is TGTGCCAGCAGCTCAGTGGGACAAAGTTACGAGCAGTACTTC. J is TRBJ2-7 and V is TRBV7-9, with D possibly TRBD1 on 6 matching bases. CDR3 length: 14 amino acids. Trimming took off 4 bases at V and 4 bases at J, with 14 bases between the two ends. CDR1 and CDR2 (germline): SEHNR, FQNEAQ (reference sequence).

The V gene is TRBV28, the J gene TRBJ2-3; D perhaps matches TRBD1 (6 bases). The germline V and J ends were trimmed by 2 bases and 0 bases, with 12 bases remaining between them. The CDR3 contains 16 residues. Looked up from germline, CDR1 is MDHEN and CDR2 is SYDVKM. CDR3 amino acids: CASSLGLGASTDTQYF. The CDR3 bases are TGTGCCAGCAGTTTAGGGCTGGGGGCGAGCACAGATACGCAGTATTTT.

This clone has just a few counts. The chain employs TRBV24-1 and TRBJ2-1; 7 positions match TRBD1. CDR1 and CDR2 (germline): KGHDR, SFDVKD. The J segment lost 0 bases and the V segment lost 2 bases, leaving 3 bases of the junction unmatched. This CDR3 contains 16 residues. The CDR3 reads CATSDWAGGSYNEQFF. The DNA of the CDR3 is TGTGCCACCAGTGATTGGGCAGGGGGCTCCTACAATGAGCAGTTCTTC.

Here the CDR3 DNA reads TGTGCCAGCAGCACCCGGGACACTCGTTTTGGGACTAGCGGGGGGAAGAATGAGCAGTTCTTC. This sequence encodes CASSTRDTRFGTSGGKNEQFF. The chain recombines TRBV14 with TRBJ2-1; 15 bases are a match to TRBD2. The CDR3 runs to 21 residues. The germline gives CDR1 SGHDN, CDR2 FVKESK. J gave up 7 bases and V 5 bases, and 21 bases lay outside the gene matches.

The gene calls are TRBV3-1 (or the pseudogene TRBV3-2) and TRBJ2-1, with D possibly being TRBD2 (6 bases). Germline values: CDR1 LGHDT, CDR2 YNNKEL (reference sequence). The germline V and J ends were trimmed by 3 bases and 7 bases, with 16 bases remaining between them. The CDR3 extends over 15 amino acids. This chain's CDR3 is CASSHQWAAGNEQFF. CDR3 in DNA: TGTGCCAGCAGCCACCAATGGGCGGCGGGAAATGAGCAGTTCTTC.

This chain uses TRBV10-3 with TRBJ1-2, with TRBD1 as a possible D gene (6 bases). V shed 8 bases and J shed 8 bases, with 21 bases lying between them. CDR1 is ENHRY and CDR2 is SYGVKD in the germline V gene. CDR3 length equals 14 residues. The CDR3 region has the DNA TGTGCCATCCGCGGTGCGGTTGGGGGCGAGGGCTACACCTTC. It specifies CAIRGAVGGEGYTF.

The chain recombines TRBV5-5 with TRBJ1-3; TRBD1 matches 11 bases. The CDR3 spans 18 residues. V lost 5 bases, J lost 2 bases, and 12 bases stayed unmatched. The V gene's germline CDR1 is SGHKS and CDR2 YYEKEE (reference sequence). This CDR3 is CASSFFRDRGMPGNTIYF. DNA of the CDR3: TGTGCCAGCAGTTTCTTCCGGGACAGGGGGATGCCTGGAAACACCATATATTTT.